This entry lists 25 T cell receptor beta chains sequenced from one sample in a study of shared clonotypes between healthy human individuals. Assay used: immunoSEQ multiplex PCR; TCRdb lists only in-frame clones, some missing. The top ten hold about 1.1% of the sample, which has some 2,000,000 clones, roughly 95% seen once. Only CD45RO-negative cells positively selected for CCR7 counted as naive CD8 cells, so terminally differentiated effector memory CD45RA+ cells were excluded. Sequenced sample: naive CD8+ T cells sorted from blood. These receptors were taken from a man aged 18 to 35 in good health.

The gene calls are TRBV5-1 and TRBJ2-7, with a weak D call TRBD2 (5 bases). The CDR3 runs to 13 residues. Germline V CDR1 and CDR2: SGHRS, YFSETQ. Trimming shortened V by 0 bases and J by 6 bases, and 10 bases separated the two germline ends. CDR3 amino acids: CASSLERIGEQYF. DNA of the CDR3: TGCGCCAGCAGCTTGGAGCGGATCGGCGAGCAGTACTTC.

On this clone itself: This specimen includes other DNA sequences encoding the same CDR3. The rearrangement links TRBV20-1 to TRBJ2-1; no reliable D call. The CDR3 extends over 10 amino acids. V lost 6 bases, J lost 4 bases, and 4 bases lay in between. Germline loops: CDR1 DFQATT, CDR2 SNEGSKA (reference sequence). The CDR3 DNA sequence: TGCAGTGCCTCTTACAATGAGCAGTTCTTC. This gives the protein CSASYNEQFF.

The chain joins TRBV5-6 to TRBJ2-7; D might be TRBD2 (6 bases). This CDR3 spans 13 amino acids. CDR1 is SGHDT, CDR2 YYEEEE, per germline. V lost 8 bases and J lost 6, with 18 bases in between. The CDR3 nucleotides are TGTGCCAGTGGCACCGGGGGAGAGGTCGAGCAGTACTTC. This codes for CASGTGGEVEQYF.

The chain couples TRBV11-2 to TRBJ2-3; 14 bases fit TRBD2. CDR1 SGHAT and CDR2 FQNNGV come from the germline V gene. CDR3 size: 18 residues. The trim removed 0 bases at V and 4 bases at J, leaving 6 bases unmatched. The CDR3 protein is CASSLDLGGLAGADTQYF. Here the CDR3 DNA reads TGTGCCAGCAGCTTAGATCTGGGGGGACTAGCGGGAGCAGATACGCAGTATTTT.

The CDR3 spells CASSDIGQGAGTGELFF. The CDR3 bases are TGTGCCAGCAGTGATATCGGACAGGGTGCCGGCACCGGGGAGCTGTTTTTT. V and J are TRBV2 and TRBJ2-2; 8 positions match TRBD1. Germline V gene data show CDR1 as SNHLY and CDR2 as FYNNEI. J lost 4 bases, V lost 3 bases, and 10 bases had no gene match. This CDR3 has 17 amino acids.

The chain has TRBV11-2 and TRBJ2-5; TRBD2 aligns across 8 bases. From germline, CDR1 is SGHAT and CDR2 FQNNGV. CDR3 size: 18 residues. Unmatched junction bases numbered 11, after V lost 0 bases and J lost 2 bases. The CDR3 bases are TGTGCCAGCAGCTTAGATGAAGTGGAACTAGCGGAACAAGAGACCCAGTACTTC. Translation: CASSLDEVELAEQETQYF.

The chain carries TRBV13 and TRBJ1-2, with 8 bases identical to TRBD1. The CDR3 runs 17 residues. With V trimmed by 5 bases and J by 4 bases, 15 bases remained unmatched. Germline-derived CDR1 and CDR2 are PRHDT and FYEKMQ (reference sequence). The CDR3 here is CASSLDRGTTTLYGYTF. CDR3 DNA sequence: TGTGCCAGCAGCCTCGACAGGGGAACGACAACCCTCTATGGCTACACCTTC.

Written as DNA, the CDR3 is TGTGCCAGCAGCTTGTTGCAGGAAAACACTGAAGCTTTCTTT. Protein: CASSLLQENTEAFF. The chain carries TRBV5-8 and TRBJ1-1; no clear D. The V end was cut by 1 base, the J end by 2 bases, with 9 bases between. The CDR3 spans 14 residues. CDR1 and CDR2 from the germline V gene are SGHTS and YDEGEE.

This chain joins TRBV27 and TRBJ1-2, with TRBD1 as a possible D gene (5 bases). The CDR3 runs to 14 residues. V lost 5 bases and J lost 8, with 18 bases in between. Germline CDR1 reads MNHEY; CDR2 reads SMNVEV (reference sequence). The CDR3 DNA sequence: TGTGCCAGCAGTCTACTTCCGTTGGGGCGAGGCTACACCTTC. Its translation: CASSLLPLGRGYTF.

This chain joins TRBV4-2 and TRBJ1-5, with a tentative D call TRBD1 (5 bases). Trimming stripped 0 bases from V and 5 bases from J, with 14 bases between. CDR1 is LGHNA and CDR2 is YNFKEQ in the germline V gene. The CDR3 sequence is 16 residues long. CDR3 DNA: TGTGCCAGCAGCCAAGAGGCGGGGGTCGGGTATCAGCCCCAGCATTTT. Translating it yields CASSQEAGVGYQPQHF.

This clone was recorded once. The rearrangement joins TRBV5-6 to TRBJ1-2; D not resolved. The CDR3 sequence is 14 residues long. Trimming removed 3 bases at V and 4 bases at J, with 13 bases between. CDR1 is SGHDT and CDR2 is YYEEEE in the germline V gene. The CDR3 reads CASSSYIWGYGYTF. CDR3 coding DNA: TGTGCCAGCAGCTCCTATATTTGGGGCTATGGCTACACCTTC. The entire variable domain, with the rest obtained from reference TRBV5-6 and TRBJ1-2, is as follows: DAGVTQSPTHLIKTRGQQVTLRCSPKSGHDTVSWYQQALGQGPQFIFQYYEEEERQRGNFPDRFSGHQFPNYSSELNVNALLLGDSALYLCASSSYIWGYGYTFGSGTRLTVV.

V is TRBV6-1 and J is TRBJ2-7; a possible D gene is TRBD2 (6 bases). V was shortened by 0 bases and J by 5 bases, with 23 bases between the two germline ends. Germline CDR1 MNHNS, CDR2 SASEGT. The CDR3 consists of 18 residues. The CDR3 nucleotides are TGTGCCAGCAGTGAAGCGGTCTCAGGGAGACTAGGGGACCACGAGCAGTACTTC. It translates to CASSEAVSGRLGDHEQYF.

CDR3 amino acids: CASSLVGGARNEQFF. The CDR3 nucleotides read TGTGCCAGCAGTTTAGTGGGGGGGGCTCGCAATGAGCAGTTCTTC. The V and J genes are TRBV28 and TRBJ2-1; a weak D match, TRBD2 (7 bases). CDR1 and CDR2 from the germline V gene are MDHEN and SYDVKM. This CDR3 has 15 amino acids. The germline V and J ends were trimmed by 2 bases and 6 bases, with 14 bases remaining between them.

V and J are TRBV6-6 and TRBJ2-6, with D unresolved. This CDR3 has 13 residues. V was shortened by 10 bases and J by 4 bases, with 11 bases between the two germline ends. CDR1 MNHNY and CDR2 SVGAGI come from the germline V gene (reference sequence). CDR3 bases: TGTGCCATACTCCATTCCGGGGCCAACGTCCTGACTTTC. Protein sequence: CAILHSGANVLTF.

The genes are TRBV11-2 and TRBJ1-2; TRBD1 agrees at 9 bases. J gave up 5 bases and V 4 bases, and 5 bases lay outside the gene matches. CDR3 length: 14 amino acids. CDR1 is SGHAT, CDR2 FQNNGV, per germline. The CDR3 coding sequence is TGTGCCAGCAGCTCCGGGACAGGGCCATATGGCTACACCTTC. Its translation: CASSSGTGPYGYTF.

J is TRBJ2-1 and V is TRBV9; 13 nucleotides match TRBD2. V lost 3 bases, J lost 6 bases, and 3 bases stayed unmatched. CDR1 is SGDLS, CDR2 YYNGEE, per germline. The CDR3 has 15 residues. In DNA form, the CDR3 reads TGTGCCAGCAGCGAACTAGCGGGAGGGCCCAATGAGCAGTTCTTC. Amino acids: CASSELAGGPNEQFF.

J is TRBJ2-2 and V is TRBV6-5; perhaps D is TRBD1 or TRBD2 (5 bases each). The germline gives CDR1 MNHEY, CDR2 SVGAGI. The V and J ends lost 4 bases and 5 bases respectively, with 17 bases between them. There are 16 residues in the CDR3. The DNA of the CDR3 is TGTGCCAGCAGTTTGATAGGGGTGAGGGCGACCGGGGAGCTGTTTTTT. This translates into CASSLIGVRATGELFF.

The chain combines TRBV19 with TRBJ1-3; TRBD1 might be the D (5 bases). V shed 8 bases and J shed 0 bases, with 20 bases lying between them. This CDR3 spans 17 amino acids. Germline assignment: CDR1 LNHDA and CDR2 SQIVND (reference sequence). The CDR3 loop is CASPRGTQGPSGNTIYF. In nucleotides, the CDR3 is TGTGCCAGTCCCAGAGGCACTCAGGGCCCCTCTGGAAACACCATATATTTT.

V usage is TRBV5-6 and J usage is TRBJ1-2, with 10 bases aligning to TRBD1. This CDR3 comprises 17 residues. Germline CDR1 reads SGHDT; CDR2 reads YYEEEE. The trim removed 4 bases at V and 3 bases at J, leaving 12 bases unmatched. The CDR3 protein is CASSAGLGTGEDYGYTF. CDR3 nucleotides: TGTGCCAGCAGCGCCGGTTTAGGGACAGGGGAAGACTATGGCTACACCTTC.

The rearrangement joins TRBV6-5 to TRBJ2-1, with 7 bases lining up with TRBD2. Trimming at V came to 0 bases and at J to 6 bases, leaving 8 bases not matched to a gene. This CDR3 spans 16 amino acids. Germline V gene data show CDR1 as MNHEY and CDR2 as SVGAGI. The CDR3 region is CASSYSAGAPGNEQFF. For the CDR3, the DNA is TGTGCCAGCAGTTACTCCGCGGGAGCCCCTGGCAATGAGCAGTTCTTC.

The CDR3 coding sequence is TGCGCCAGCAGCTGGGGGACTAGCGACCCCGAGACCCAGTACTTC. Translating gives CASSWGTSDPETQYF. This chain links TRBV5-1 with TRBJ2-5, with TRBD2 matching over 10 bases. Losses at the gene ends were 3 bases for V and 5 bases for J; bases not matched to a gene: 7. Germline lookup yields CDR1 SGHRS and CDR2 YFSETQ. This CDR3 has 15 residues.

This chain links TRBV5-4 with TRBJ1-2; D is undetermined. V gave up 4 bases and J gave up 6 bases, with 10 bases separating them. The germline V gene encodes CDR1 SGHNT and CDR2 YYREEE (reference sequence). This CDR3 spans 12 amino acids. The DNA of the CDR3 is TGTGCCAGCAGCCCTGGCGGGAATGGCTACACCTTC. Translation gives CASSPGGNGYTF. Filled out from reference TRBV5-4 and TRBJ1-2, the complete variable domain reads ETGVTQSPTHLIKTRGQQVTLRCSSQSGHNTVSWYQQALGQGPQFIFQYYREEENGRGNFPPRFSGLQFPNYSSELNVNALELDDSALYLCASSPGGNGYTFGSGTRLTVV.

The V gene is TRBV7-8, the J gene TRBJ1-6; D is unresolved. The CDR3 consists of 17 residues. Between the trimmed V and J ends, which lost 0 bases and 8 bases, there was a span of 17 bases. Looked up from germline, CDR1 is SGHVS and CDR2 is FQNEAQ. CDR3 sequence (DNA): TGTGCCAGCAGCTTAGCGCTCGTTGCAGGAAGGGATTCACCCCTCCACTTT. It encodes CASSLALVAGRDSPLHF.

The chain is built from TRBV27 and TRBJ1-1, with D tentatively TRBD1 (5 bases). CDR3 length: 15 residues. V lost 6 bases and J lost 0, with 14 bases in between. Germline-derived CDR1 and CDR2 are MNHEY and SMNVEV (reference sequence). The CDR3 DNA is TGTGCCAGCAGCCCAGATGGGACCCTGAACACTGAAGCTTTCTTT. Translated: CASSPDGTLNTEAFF.

This clone was recorded only once. V usage is TRBV7-2 and J usage is TRBJ2-7; maybe TRBD2 (6 bases). Trimming removed 2 bases from V and 3 bases from J, with 14 bases in between. Germline lookup yields CDR1 SGHTA and CDR2 FQGNSA. This CDR3 region has 15 residues. CDR3 coding DNA: TGTGCCAGCAGCTTAATTCAGGGAGGCAACTACGAGCAGTACTTC. It yields the protein CASSLIQGGNYEQYF.